This T cell receptor (beta chain) emerged from a study of response to subunit inactivated influenza vaccine. Study-level points and caveats: Every seasonal influenza vaccination brings in few new T cells, the authors suggested.

TCRdb reanalysed the RT-PCR reads using MiXCR and keeps one entry per CDR3 protein. Of 500,000 to 600,000 distinct CDR3 sequences in the sample, approximately 7.7% are singletons; the top ten hold approximately 13%. The trim removed 4 bases at V and 7 bases at J, leaving 9 bases unmatched. Germline V lookup: CDR1 SQVTM, CDR2 ANQGSEA. The CDR3 covers 13 residues. In the case of this clonotype: Its matching antigen is unknown.

The chain links TRBV29-1 to TRBJ2-5; TRBD2 matches at 7 bases. The material sequenced was PBMCs from blood, taken approximately 25 months after vaccination. The sequence was collected from a man in his fifties or sixties who received an inactivated influenza vaccine. CDR3: CSVVGGGRATQYF. The DNA for the CDR3 is TGCAGCGTTGTGGGGGGAGGGCGAGCGACCCAGTACTTC.